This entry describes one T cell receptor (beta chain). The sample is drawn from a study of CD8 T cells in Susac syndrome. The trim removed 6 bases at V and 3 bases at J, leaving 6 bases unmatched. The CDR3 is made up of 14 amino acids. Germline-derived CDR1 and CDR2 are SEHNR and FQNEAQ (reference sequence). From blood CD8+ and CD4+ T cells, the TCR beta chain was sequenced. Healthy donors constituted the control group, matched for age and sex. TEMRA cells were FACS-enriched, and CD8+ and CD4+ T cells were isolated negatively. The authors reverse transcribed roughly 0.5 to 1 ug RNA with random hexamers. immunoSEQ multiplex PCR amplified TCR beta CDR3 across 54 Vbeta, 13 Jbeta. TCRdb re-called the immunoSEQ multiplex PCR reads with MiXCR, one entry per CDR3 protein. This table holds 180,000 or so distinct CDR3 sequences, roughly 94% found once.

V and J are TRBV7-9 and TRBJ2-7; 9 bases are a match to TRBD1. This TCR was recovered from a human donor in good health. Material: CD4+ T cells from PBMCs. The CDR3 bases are TGTGCCAGCAGTCCCGGGACAGGGCGCTACGAGCAGTACTTC. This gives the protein CASSPGTGRYEQYF.